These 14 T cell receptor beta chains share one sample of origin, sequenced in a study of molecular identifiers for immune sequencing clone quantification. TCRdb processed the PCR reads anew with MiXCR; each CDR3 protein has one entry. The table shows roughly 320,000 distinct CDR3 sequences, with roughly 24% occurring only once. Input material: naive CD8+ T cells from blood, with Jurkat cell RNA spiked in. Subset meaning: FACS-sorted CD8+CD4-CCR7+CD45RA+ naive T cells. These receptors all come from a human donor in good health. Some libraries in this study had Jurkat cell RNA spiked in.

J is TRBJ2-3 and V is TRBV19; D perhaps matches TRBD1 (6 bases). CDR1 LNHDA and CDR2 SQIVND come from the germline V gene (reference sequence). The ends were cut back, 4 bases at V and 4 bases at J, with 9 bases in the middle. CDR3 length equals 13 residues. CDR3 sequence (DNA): TGTGCCAGTAGTAGGACAGACCCAGATACGCAGTATTTT. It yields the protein CASSRTDPDTQYF.

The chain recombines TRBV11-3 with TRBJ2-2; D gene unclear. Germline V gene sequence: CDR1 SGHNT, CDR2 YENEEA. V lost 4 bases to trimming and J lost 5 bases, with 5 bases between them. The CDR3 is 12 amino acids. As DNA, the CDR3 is TGTGCCAGCAGCTCAGTGACCGGGGAGCTGTTTTTT. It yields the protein CASSSVTGELFF.

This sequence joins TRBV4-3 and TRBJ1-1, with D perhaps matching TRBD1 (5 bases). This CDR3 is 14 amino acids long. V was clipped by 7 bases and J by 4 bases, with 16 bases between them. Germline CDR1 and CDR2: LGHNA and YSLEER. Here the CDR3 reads CASNRQGEGTEAFF. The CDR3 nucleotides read TGCGCCAGCAACCGCCAGGGAGAGGGCACTGAAGCTTTCTTT.

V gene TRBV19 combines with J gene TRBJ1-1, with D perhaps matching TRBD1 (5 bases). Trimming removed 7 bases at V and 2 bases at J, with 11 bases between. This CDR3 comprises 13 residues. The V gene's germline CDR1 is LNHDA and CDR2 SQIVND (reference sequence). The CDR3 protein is CASNKGSNTEAFF. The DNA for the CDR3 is TGTGCCAGTAATAAGGGGTCTAACACTGAAGCTTTCTTT.

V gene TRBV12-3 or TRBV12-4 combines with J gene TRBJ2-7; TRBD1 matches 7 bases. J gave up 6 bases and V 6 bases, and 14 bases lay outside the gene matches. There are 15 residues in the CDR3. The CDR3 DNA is TGTGCCAGCAGCCTCGACAGGGACGTGTGGGGCGAGCAGTACTTC. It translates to CASSLDRDVWGEQYF.

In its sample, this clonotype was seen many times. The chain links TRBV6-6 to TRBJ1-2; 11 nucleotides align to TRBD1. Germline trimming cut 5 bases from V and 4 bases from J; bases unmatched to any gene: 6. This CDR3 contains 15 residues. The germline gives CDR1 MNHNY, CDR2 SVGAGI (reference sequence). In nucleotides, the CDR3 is TGTGCCAGCAGTGAGCCCGGACAGGGGGCCTATGGCTACACCTTC. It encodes CASSEPGQGAYGYTF.

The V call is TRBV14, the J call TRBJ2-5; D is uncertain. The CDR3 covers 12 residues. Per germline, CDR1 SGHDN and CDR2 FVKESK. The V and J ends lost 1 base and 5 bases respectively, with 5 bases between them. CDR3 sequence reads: CASSQVTETQYF. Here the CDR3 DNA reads TGTGCCAGCAGCCAAGTTACGGAGACCCAGTACTTC.

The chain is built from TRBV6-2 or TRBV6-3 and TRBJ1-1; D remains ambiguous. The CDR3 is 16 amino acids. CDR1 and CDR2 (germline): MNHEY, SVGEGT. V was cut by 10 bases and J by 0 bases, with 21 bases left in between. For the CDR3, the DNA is TGTGCCAACACATGGGTTGGTCCAGGATTGAACACTGAAGCTTTCTTT. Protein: CANTWVGPGLNTEAFF.

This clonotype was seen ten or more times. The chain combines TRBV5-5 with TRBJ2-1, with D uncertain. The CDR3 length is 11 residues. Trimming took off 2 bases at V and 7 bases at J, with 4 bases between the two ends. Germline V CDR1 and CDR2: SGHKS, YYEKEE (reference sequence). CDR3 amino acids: CASSFINEQFF. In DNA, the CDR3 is TGTGCCAGCAGCTTCATAAATGAGCAGTTCTTC. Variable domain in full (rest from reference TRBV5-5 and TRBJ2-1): DAGVTQSPTHLIKTRGQQVTLRCSPISGHKSVSWYQQVLGQGPQFIFQYYEKEERGRGNFPDRFSARQFPNYSSELNVNALLLGDSALYLCASSFINEQFFGPGTRLTVL.

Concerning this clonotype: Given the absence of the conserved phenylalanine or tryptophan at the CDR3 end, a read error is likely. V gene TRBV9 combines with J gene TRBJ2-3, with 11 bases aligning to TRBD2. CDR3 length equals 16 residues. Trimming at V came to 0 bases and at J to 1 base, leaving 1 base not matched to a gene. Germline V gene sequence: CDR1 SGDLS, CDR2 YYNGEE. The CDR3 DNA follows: TGTGCCAGCAGCGTAGAGGGACTAGCGGGCACAGATACGCAGTATTGT. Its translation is CASSVEGLAGTDTQYC.

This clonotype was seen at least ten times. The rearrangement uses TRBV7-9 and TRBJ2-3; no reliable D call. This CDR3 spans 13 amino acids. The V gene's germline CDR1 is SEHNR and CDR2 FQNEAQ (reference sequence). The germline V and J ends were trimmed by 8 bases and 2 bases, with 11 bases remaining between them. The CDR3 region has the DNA TGTGCCAGCGAACCATTTAACACAGATACGCAGTATTTT. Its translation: CASEPFNTDTQYF.

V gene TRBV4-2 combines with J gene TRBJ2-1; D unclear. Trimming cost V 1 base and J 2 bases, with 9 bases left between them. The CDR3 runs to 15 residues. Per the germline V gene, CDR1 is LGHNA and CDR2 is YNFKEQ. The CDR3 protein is CASSQGQRTYNEQFF. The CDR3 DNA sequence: TGTGCCAGCAGCCAAGGGCAGCGAACCTACAATGAGCAGTTCTTC.

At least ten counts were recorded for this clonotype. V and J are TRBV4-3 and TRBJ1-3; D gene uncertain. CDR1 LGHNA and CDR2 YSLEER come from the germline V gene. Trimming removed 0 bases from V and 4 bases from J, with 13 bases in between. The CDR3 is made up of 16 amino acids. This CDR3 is CASSQDKGRGGNTIYF. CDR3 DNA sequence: TGCGCCAGCAGCCAAGATAAGGGCCGCGGAGGAAACACCATATATTTT.

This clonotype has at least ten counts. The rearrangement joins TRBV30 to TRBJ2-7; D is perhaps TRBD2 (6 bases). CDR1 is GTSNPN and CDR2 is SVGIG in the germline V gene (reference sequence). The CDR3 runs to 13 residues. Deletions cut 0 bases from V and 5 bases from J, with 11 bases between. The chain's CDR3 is CAWSVLGGHEQYF. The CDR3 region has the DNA TGTGCCTGGAGTGTACTGGGGGGTCACGAGCAGTACTTC.